The source of this TCR beta chain is a study of blood T cell repertoires in COVID-19. J lost 6 bases, V lost 11 bases, and 15 bases had no gene match. CDR1 is SNHLY and CDR2 is FYNNEI in the germline V gene. The CDR3 has 16 residues. Clones were read by immunoSEQ multiplex PCR, and TCRdb kept only the in-frame ones, dropping some. The sample lists 140,000 to 150,000 clones; more than 75% were seen once. This chain connects TRBV2 to TRBJ2-3; 12 bases agree with TRBD2. The sample consisted of PBMCs or T cells enriched from blood (not recorded which). The receptor comes from a man aged 60 to 75 who had recovered from COVID-19. The DNA for the CDR3 is TGTGCCGGCTCTGCCCGGGCTAGCGGGAGGGCCGATACGCAGTATTTT. It yields the protein CAGSARASGRADTQYF.